These T cell receptor beta chains were read from a single sample in a study of T cells in localized non-small cell lung cancer. The method was immunoSEQ multiplex PCR; TCRdb's version includes in-frame clones alone and lacks a portion of them. The sample carries under 65,000 clones, roughly 90% recorded once. The starting material was peripheral blood, obtained before any cancer treatment. These TCRs come from a man aged 35 to 69 with stage I squamous cell lung carcinoma. Both conserved end residues are part of each CDR3. A D gene is named only where the DNA matches it firmly. The listing skips clone size in some rows; elsewhere it reads once, few, many or a size class.

V gene: TRBV9
clone size: .
J gene: TRBJ2-3
D gene: TRBD2
CDR3 DNA: TGTGCCAGCAGCCCGACTAGCGGGGGGGCAGATACGCAGTATTTT
CDR3 protein: CASSPTSGGADTQYF

V gene: TRBV7-2
clone size: once
J gene: TRBJ1-3
D gene: TRBD1
CDR3 DNA: TGTGCCAGCAGCTTAGTCCTGACAGGGGAGAACACCATATATTTT
CDR3 protein: CASSLVLTGENTIYF

V gene: TRBV5-6
clone size: .
J gene: TRBJ2-2
D gene: TRBD2
CDR3 DNA: TGTGCCAGCAGCTTTGGACTAGCGGGATGGGGGAACACCGGGGAGCTGTTTTTT
CDR3 protein: CASSFGLAGWGNTGELFF

V gene: TRBV9
clone size: once
J gene: TRBJ1-2
D gene: .
CDR3 DNA: TGTGCCAGCAGCGTAGACAGCCGAATCCATGGCTACACCTTC
CDR3 protein: CASSVDSRIHGYTF

V gene: TRBV11-2
clone size: .
J gene: TRBJ1-3
D gene: TRBD1
CDR3 DNA: TGTGCCAGCAGCTTCAGAGGGGGCGGAAACACCATATATTTT
CDR3 protein: CASSFRGGGNTIYF

V gene: TRBV6-5
clone size: .
J gene: TRBJ2-1
D gene: TRBD1
CDR3 DNA: TGTGCCAGCAGTTACTCCCAGGGGGCCTATGAGCAGTTCTTC
CDR3 protein: CASSYSQGAYEQFF

V gene: TRBV10-3
clone size: .
J gene: TRBJ2-7
D gene: .
CDR3 DNA: TGTGCCATCAGTGAGAGTCCGAACCCCTACGAGCAGTACTTC
CDR3 protein: CAISESPNPYEQYF

V gene: TRBV11-2
clone size: .
J gene: TRBJ1-1
D gene: .
CDR3 DNA: TGTGCCAGCAGCCCCAGGGGTGGGAACACTGAAGCTTTCTTT
CDR3 protein: CASSPRGGNTEAFF

V gene: TRBV10-3
clone size: .
J gene: TRBJ1-4
D gene: .
CDR3 DNA: TGTGCCATCAGTGAGCCGGGGAGGGAAAGCCGACAAAAACTGTTTTTT
CDR3 protein: CAISEPGRESRQKLFF

V gene: TRBV5-4
clone size: few
J gene: TRBJ1-1
D gene: TRBD1
CDR3 DNA: TGTGCCAGCAGCTCAAAGGACAGGGGGTACACTGAAGCTTTCTTT
CDR3 protein: CASSSKDRGYTEAFF

V gene: TRBV6-1
clone size: .
J gene: TRBJ2-1
D gene: .
CDR3 DNA: TGTGCCAGCAGTGAACAGTCAAGATCCAATGAGCAGTTCTTC
CDR3 protein: CASSEQSRSNEQFF

V gene: TRBV18
clone size: .
J gene: TRBJ1-1
D gene: TRBD1
CDR3 DNA: TGTGCCAGCTCACCAAGAATTCCGAGACAGGGGGCGTTGAACACTGAAGCTTTCTTT
CDR3 protein: CASSPRIPRQGALNTEAFF

V gene: TRBV14
clone size: .
J gene: TRBJ2-1
D gene: .
CDR3 DNA: TGTGCCAGCAGCCCGTGGACCAGCTCCTACAATGAGCAGTTCTTC
CDR3 protein: CASSPWTSSYNEQFF

V gene: TRBV4-3
clone size: once
J gene: TRBJ1-2
D gene: .
CDR3 DNA: TGCGCCAGCAGCCAAGATGTTCAGGGGAATAACTATGGCTACACCTTC
CDR3 protein: CASSQDVQGNNYGYTF

V gene: TRBV7-2
clone size: .
J gene: TRBJ2-7
D gene: .
CDR3 DNA: TGTGCCAGCAGCTTAATCCAGCACGGCGAGCAGTACTTC
CDR3 protein: CASSLIQHGEQYF

V gene: TRBV6-1
clone size: .
J gene: TRBJ2-3
D gene: .
CDR3 DNA: TGTGCCAGCAGTGAACAGGCAGGGATTATTTCAGATACGCAGTATTTT
CDR3 protein: CASSEQAGIISDTQYF

V gene: TRBV4-3
clone size: .
J gene: TRBJ1-5
D gene: .
CDR3 DNA: TGCGCCAGCAGCCAAGTAGGAGGGGGGAATCAGCCCCAGCATTTT
CDR3 protein: CASSQVGGGNQPQHF

V gene: TRBV14
clone size: .
J gene: TRBJ2-3
D gene: TRBD2
CDR3 DNA: TGTGCCAGCAGCCGCTACCTAGCGGGAGAGGCAGATACGCAGTATTTT
CDR3 protein: CASSRYLAGEADTQYF

V gene: TRBV19
clone size: .
J gene: TRBJ2-2
D gene: .
CDR3 DNA: TGTGCCAGTAGTATAGAAGGAGGGACAGCCAACACCGGGGAGCTGTTTTTT
CDR3 protein: CASSIEGGTANTGELFF

V gene: TRBV28
clone size: .
J gene: TRBJ2-5
D gene: TRBD2
CDR3 DNA: TGTGCCAGCAGTCCAGCGGGGCGGAACCAAGAGACCCAGTACTTC
CDR3 protein: CASSPAGRNQETQYF

V gene: TRBV19
clone size: .
J gene: TRBJ2-5
D gene: .
CDR3 DNA: TGTGCCAGTAAAACTCAGGGGAAGGAGACCCAGTACTTC
CDR3 protein: CASKTQGKETQYF

V gene: TRBV5-1
clone size: .
J gene: TRBJ1-1
D gene: TRBD1
CDR3 DNA: TGCGCCAGCAGCCTACAGGGGGAAGCTTTCTTT
CDR3 protein: CASSLQGEAFF

V gene: TRBV7-3
clone size: once
J gene: TRBJ2-6
D gene: .
CDR3 DNA: TGTGCCAGCAGCCCCAAAGGGCTCTCTGGGGCCAACGTCCTGACTTTC
CDR3 protein: CASSPKGLSGANVLTF

V gene: TRBV2
clone size: .
J gene: TRBJ2-1
D gene: .
CDR3 DNA: TGTGCCAGCAGTGAAGCCCTAGGGGGATTAAATGAGCAGTTCTTC
CDR3 protein: CASSEALGGLNEQFF

V gene: TRBV30
clone size: .
J gene: TRBJ1-2
D gene: .
CDR3 DNA: TGTGCCTGGCGCAACCCTAACTATGGCTACACCTTC
CDR3 protein: CAWRNPNYGYTF

V gene: TRBV30
clone size: .
J gene: TRBJ2-3
D gene: .
CDR3 DNA: TGTGCCTGGAACCACAGGGAGGCAGATACGCAGTATTTT
CDR3 protein: CAWNHREADTQYF

V gene: TRBV15
clone size: .
J gene: TRBJ1-2
D gene: .
CDR3 DNA: TGTGCCACCAGCTTACACTCCGGGACTCAATATGGCTACACCTTC
CDR3 protein: CATSLHSGTQYGYTF

V gene: TRBV6-4
clone size: .
J gene: TRBJ1-2
D gene: .
CDR3 DNA: TGTGCCAGCGGGTCCTGGGGTGACTCGGGGTGTGGCTACACCTTC
CDR3 protein: CASGSWGDSGCGYTF

V gene: TRBV10-3
clone size: .
J gene: TRBJ2-1
D gene: .
CDR3 DNA: TGTGCCATCAGGGGGGATCTCTACAATGAGCAGTTCTTC
CDR3 protein: CAIRGDLYNEQFF

V gene: TRBV10-3
clone size: .
J gene: TRBJ2-7
D gene: .
CDR3 DNA: TGTGCCATCAGTGAGTCCCTTCAGGGACAACTTTCCGAGCAGTACTTC
CDR3 protein: CAISESLQGQLSEQYF

V gene: TRBV30
clone size: .
J gene: TRBJ1-5
D gene: .
CDR3 DNA: TGTGCCTGGACCAGGTGGCCCTCCGATCAGCCCCAGCATTTT
CDR3 protein: CAWTRWPSDQPQHF

V gene: TRBV30
clone size: .
J gene: TRBJ2-1
D gene: .
CDR3 DNA: TGTGCCTGGAGTGTAGCGCCCAACCCCTACAATGAGCAGTTCTTC
CDR3 protein: CAWSVAPNPYNEQFF

V gene: TRBV29-1
clone size: .
J gene: TRBJ2-1
D gene: .
CDR3 DNA: TGCAGCGTTGATATCCCCTCCACCTACAATGAGCAGTTCTTC
CDR3 protein: CSVDIPSTYNEQFF

V gene: TRBV30
clone size: .
J gene: TRBJ1-3
D gene: .
CDR3 DNA: TGTGCCTGGAGCTCTGGAGCTGGAAACACCATATATTTT
CDR3 protein: CAWSSGAGNTIYF

V gene: TRBV2
clone size: .
J gene: TRBJ2-1
D gene: TRBD2
CDR3 DNA: TGTGCCAGCAGTGAAGCTAGCGGGAGGAGCGAGCAGTTCTTC
CDR3 protein: CASSEASGRSEQFF

V gene: TRBV7-2
clone size: .
J gene: TRBJ1-4
D gene: .
CDR3 DNA: TGTGCCAGCAGCTTCCAATCGGGGAATGAAAAACTGTTTTTT
CDR3 protein: CASSFQSGNEKLFF

V gene: TRBV5-1
clone size: .
J gene: TRBJ1-4
D gene: .
CDR3 DNA: TGCGCCAGCAGGTACAGCACTAATGAAAAACTGTTTTTT
CDR3 protein: CASRYSTNEKLFF

V gene: TRBV30
clone size: .
J gene: TRBJ1-1
D gene: .
CDR3 DNA: TGTGCCTGGAGTAGAGGGATGGGGACACCGAACACTGAAGCTTTCTTT
CDR3 protein: CAWSRGMGTPNTEAFF

V gene: TRBV28
clone size: .
J gene: TRBJ2-2
D gene: TRBD2
CDR3 DNA: TGTGCCAGCAGTTTAACCCTCGTGACTAGCGGCACCGGGGAGCTGTTTTTT
CDR3 protein: CASSLTLVTSGTGELFF

V gene: TRBV27
clone size: .
J gene: TRBJ2-1
D gene: .
CDR3 DNA: TGTGCCAGCAGTTTTGAGGGAGTGGGCTACAATGAGCAGTTCTTC
CDR3 protein: CASSFEGVGYNEQFF

V gene: TRBV23-1
clone size: .
J gene: TRBJ1-2
D gene: .
CDR3 DNA: TGCGCCAGTCGGGTGGGGAGGGGGAGAGGCTACACCTTC
CDR3 protein: CASRVGRGRGYTF

V gene: TRBV5-6
clone size: .
J gene: TRBJ2-7
D gene: TRBD2
CDR3 DNA: TGTGCCAGCAGCACCGCATCTAGCGGGTATCGATACGAGCAGTACTTC
CDR3 protein: CASSTASSGYRYEQYF

V gene: TRBV28
clone size: .
J gene: TRBJ2-7
D gene: TRBD1
CDR3 DNA: TGTGCCAGCACTATAACGGGACAGTACCTCGAGCAGTACTTC
CDR3 protein: CASTITGQYLEQYF

V gene: TRBV6-5
clone size: few
J gene: TRBJ2-1
D gene: .
CDR3 DNA: TGTGCCAGCAGTTACGATAGGGATCGCAATGAGCAGTTCTTC
CDR3 protein: CASSYDRDRNEQFF

V gene: TRBV11-2
clone size: .
J gene: TRBJ1-3
D gene: .
CDR3 DNA: TGTGCCAGCAGCTTTATCAGGGGCGGGTCTGGAAACACCATATATTTT
CDR3 protein: CASSFIRGGSGNTIYF

V gene: TRBV11-3
clone size: .
J gene: TRBJ2-2
D gene: .
CDR3 DNA: TGTGCCAGCAGCAAGGAGGGGGCCGGGGAGCTGTTTTTT
CDR3 protein: CASSKEGAGELFF

V gene: TRBV9
clone size: .
J gene: TRBJ2-3
D gene: .
CDR3 DNA: TGTGCCAGCAGCCCCTACCTGAGAGATACGCAGTATTTT
CDR3 protein: CASSPYLRDTQYF

V gene: TRBV6-5
clone size: .
J gene: TRBJ2-7
D gene: .
CDR3 DNA: TGTGCCAGCAGTCGAACTTTGGGGAGTTTCGAGCAGTACTTC
CDR3 protein: CASSRTLGSFEQYF

V gene: TRBV11-3
clone size: .
J gene: TRBJ2-7
D gene: TRBD2
CDR3 DNA: TGTGCCAGCAGCTTTAGCGGGGGACCCTACGAGCAGTACTTC
CDR3 protein: CASSFSGGPYEQYF

V gene: TRBV7-3
clone size: once
J gene: TRBJ2-1
D gene: .
CDR3 DNA: TGTGCCAGCAGCTTAAACGGAAATGAGCAGTTCTTC
CDR3 protein: CASSLNGNEQFF

V gene: TRBV11-2
clone size: .
J gene: TRBJ2-1
D gene: .
CDR3 DNA: TGTGCCAGCAGCTGGGACACTAGTAATGAGCAGTTCTTC
CDR3 protein: CASSWDTSNEQFF

V gene: TRBV5-1
clone size: .
J gene: TRBJ2-1
D gene: .
CDR3 DNA: TGCGCCAGCAGCTTGGCCCAGTCGTCCAATGGTGAGCAGTTCTTC
CDR3 protein: CASSLAQSSNGEQFF

V gene: TRBV28
clone size: few
J gene: TRBJ1-4
D gene: TRBD1
CDR3 DNA: TGTGCCAGCAGCCGTTCCGGACAGGGCCTTAATGAAAAACTGTTTTTT
CDR3 protein: CASSRSGQGLNEKLFF

V gene: TRBV28
clone size: once
J gene: TRBJ1-5
D gene: .
CDR3 DNA: TGTGCCAGCAGTTCGGACCCTCGGAATCAGCCCCAGCATTTT
CDR3 protein: CASSSDPRNQPQHF

V gene: TRBV28
clone size: .
J gene: TRBJ2-7
D gene: .
CDR3 DNA: TGTGCCAGCAGTTTGATCCTCCAAGCGAACTACGAGCAGTACTTC
CDR3 protein: CASSLILQANYEQYF

V gene: TRBV18
clone size: .
J gene: TRBJ2-7
D gene: .
CDR3 DNA: TGTGCCAGCTCACCCCCGGGAGCATACGAGCAGTACTTC
CDR3 protein: CASSPPGAYEQYF

V gene: TRBV21-1
clone size: .
J gene: TRBJ2-2
D gene: .
CDR3 DNA: TGTGCCAGCAGCATTGGTCCATTCACCGGGGAGCTGTTTTTT
CDR3 protein: CASSIGPFTGELFF

V gene: TRBV6-4
clone size: .
J gene: TRBJ2-2
D gene: TRBD2
CDR3 DNA: TGTGCCAGCAGTCCTTTGGCGGGAGGGAACACCGGGGAGCTGTTTTTT
CDR3 protein: CASSPLAGGNTGELFF

V gene: TRBV4-2
clone size: .
J gene: TRBJ2-3
D gene: .
CDR3 DNA: TGTGCCAGCAGCCCTAACCGGGGGCTAGCGGCAAACACAGATACGCAGTATTTT
CDR3 protein: CASSPNRGLAANTDTQYF